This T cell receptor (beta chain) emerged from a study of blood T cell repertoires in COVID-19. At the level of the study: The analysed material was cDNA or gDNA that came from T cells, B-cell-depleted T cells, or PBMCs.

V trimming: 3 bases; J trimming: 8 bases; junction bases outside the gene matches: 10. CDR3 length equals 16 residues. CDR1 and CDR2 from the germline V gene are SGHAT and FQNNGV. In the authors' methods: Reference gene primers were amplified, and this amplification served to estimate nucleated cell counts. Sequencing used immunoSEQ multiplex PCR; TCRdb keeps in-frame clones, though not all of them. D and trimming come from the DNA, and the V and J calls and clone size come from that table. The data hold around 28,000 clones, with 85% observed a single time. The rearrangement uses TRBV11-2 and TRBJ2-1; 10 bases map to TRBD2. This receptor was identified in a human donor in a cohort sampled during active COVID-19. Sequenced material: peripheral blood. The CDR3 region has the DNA TGTGCCAGCAGCTTGTTTTTCACTAGCGGGGTGGATGAGCAGTTCTTC. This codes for CASSLFFTSGVDEQFF.